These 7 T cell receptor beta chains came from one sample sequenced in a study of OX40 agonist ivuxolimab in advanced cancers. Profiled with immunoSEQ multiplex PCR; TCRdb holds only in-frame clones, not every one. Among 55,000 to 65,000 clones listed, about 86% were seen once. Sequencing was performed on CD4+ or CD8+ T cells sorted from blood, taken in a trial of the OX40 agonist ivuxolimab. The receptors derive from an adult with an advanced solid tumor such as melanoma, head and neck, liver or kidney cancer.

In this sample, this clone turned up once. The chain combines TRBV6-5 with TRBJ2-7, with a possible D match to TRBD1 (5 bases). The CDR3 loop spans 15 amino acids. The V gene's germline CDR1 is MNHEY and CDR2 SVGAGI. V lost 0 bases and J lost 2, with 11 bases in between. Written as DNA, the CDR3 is TGTGCCAGCAGTTACTCACATGCAGGGACCTACGAGCAGTACTTC. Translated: CASSYSHAGTYEQYF.

The CDR3 here is CASSFLNQPQHF. As DNA, the CDR3 is TGTGCCAGCAGCTTCCTAAATCAGCCCCAGCATTTT. The gene calls are TRBV5-6 and TRBJ1-5; D call uncertain. The CDR3 has 12 residues. Germline CDR1 SGHDT, CDR2 YYEEEE. With 2 bases removed from V and 4 bases from J, the gap between germline ends came to 4 bases. Together with reference TRBV5-6 and TRBJ1-5, the CDR3 gives the full variable domain: DAGVTQSPTHLIKTRGQQVTLRCSPKSGHDTVSWYQQALGQGPQFIFQYYEEEERQRGNFPDRFSGHQFPNYSSELNVNALLLGDSALYLCASSFLNQPQHFGDGTRLSIL.

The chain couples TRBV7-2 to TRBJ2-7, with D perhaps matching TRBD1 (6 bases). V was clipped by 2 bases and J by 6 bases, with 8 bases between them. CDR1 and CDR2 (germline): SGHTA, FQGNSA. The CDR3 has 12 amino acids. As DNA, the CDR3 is TGTGCCAGCAGCTTACTGGGGGCCGAGCAGTACTTC. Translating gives CASSLLGAEQYF.

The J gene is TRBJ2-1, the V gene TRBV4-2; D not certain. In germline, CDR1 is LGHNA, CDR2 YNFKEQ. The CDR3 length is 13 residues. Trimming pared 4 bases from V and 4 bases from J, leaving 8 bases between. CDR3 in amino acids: CASSREVYNEQFF. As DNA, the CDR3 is TGTGCCAGCAGCCGCGAAGTATACAATGAGCAGTTCTTC.

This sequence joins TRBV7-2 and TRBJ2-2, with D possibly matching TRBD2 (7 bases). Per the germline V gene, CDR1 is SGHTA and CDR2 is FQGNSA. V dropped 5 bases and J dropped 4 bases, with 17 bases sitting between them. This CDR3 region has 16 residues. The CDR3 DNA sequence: TGTGCCAGCAGCCCCGGGGGGCGAGTGGGCACCGGGGAGCTGTTTTTT. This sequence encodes CASSPGGRVGTGELFF. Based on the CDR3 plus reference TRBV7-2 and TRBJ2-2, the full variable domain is GAGVSQSPSNKVTEKGKDVELRCDPISGHTALYWYRQSLGQGLEFLIYFQGNSAPDKSGLPSDRFSAERTGGSVSTLTIQRTQQEDSAVYLCASSPGGRVGTGELFFGEGSRLTVL.

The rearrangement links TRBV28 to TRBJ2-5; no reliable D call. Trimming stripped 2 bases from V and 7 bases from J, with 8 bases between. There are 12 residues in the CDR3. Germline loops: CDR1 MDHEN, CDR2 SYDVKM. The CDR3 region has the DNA TGTGCCAGCAGTTTAGTCACCTCGACCCAGTACTTC. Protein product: CASSLVTSTQYF.

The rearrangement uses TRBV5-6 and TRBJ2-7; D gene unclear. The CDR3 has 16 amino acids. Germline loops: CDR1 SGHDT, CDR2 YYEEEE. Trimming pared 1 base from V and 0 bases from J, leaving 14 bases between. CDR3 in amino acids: CASSLFKGEFSYEQYF. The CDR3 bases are TGTGCCAGCAGCTTGTTTAAAGGCGAGTTCTCCTACGAGCAGTACTTC.